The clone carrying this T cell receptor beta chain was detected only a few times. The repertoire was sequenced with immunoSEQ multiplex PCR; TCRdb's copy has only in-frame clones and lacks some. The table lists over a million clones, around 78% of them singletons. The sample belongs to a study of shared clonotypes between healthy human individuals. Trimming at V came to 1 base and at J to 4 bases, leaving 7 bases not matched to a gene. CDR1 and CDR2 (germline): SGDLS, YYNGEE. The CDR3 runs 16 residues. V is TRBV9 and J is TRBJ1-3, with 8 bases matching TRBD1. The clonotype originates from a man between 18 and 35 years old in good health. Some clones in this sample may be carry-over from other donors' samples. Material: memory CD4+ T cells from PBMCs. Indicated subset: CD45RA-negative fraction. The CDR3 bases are TGTGCCAGCAGCGTAATGCAGGGGGCTATCGGAAACACCATATATTTT. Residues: CASSVMQGAIGNTIYF.